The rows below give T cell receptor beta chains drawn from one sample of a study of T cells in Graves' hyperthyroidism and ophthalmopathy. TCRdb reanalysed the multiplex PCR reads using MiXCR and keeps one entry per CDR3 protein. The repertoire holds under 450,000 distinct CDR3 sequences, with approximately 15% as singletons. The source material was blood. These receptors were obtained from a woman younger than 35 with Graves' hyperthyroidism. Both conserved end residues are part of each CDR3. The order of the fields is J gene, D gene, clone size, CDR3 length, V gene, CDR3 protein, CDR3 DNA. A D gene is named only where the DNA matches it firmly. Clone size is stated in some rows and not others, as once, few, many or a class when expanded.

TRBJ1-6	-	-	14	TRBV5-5	CASSFQGTDSPLHF	TGTGCCAGCAGCTTCCAGGGTACGGATTCACCCCTCCACTTT
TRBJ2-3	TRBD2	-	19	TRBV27	CASRYSSGRAESWADTQYF	TGTGCCAGCAGGTACTCTAGCGGGAGGGCCGAGTCTTGGGCAGATACGCAGTATTTT
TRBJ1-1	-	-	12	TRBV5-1	CATKGGGTEAFF	TGCGCCACCAAGGGGGGAGGCACTGAAGCTTTCTTT
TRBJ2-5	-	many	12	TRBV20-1	CSARNSQETQYF	TGCAGTGCTAGGAACTCTCAAGAGACCCAGTACTTC
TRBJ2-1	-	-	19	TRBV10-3	CATAYAPATRGRSYNEQFF	TGTGCCACCGCTTACGCGCCGGCTACCCGTGGTCGTTCCTACAATGAGCAGTTCTTC
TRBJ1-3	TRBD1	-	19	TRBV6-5	CASSYTLSGQGYSGNTIYF	TGTGCCAGCAGTTACACCCTCTCGGGACAGGGGTACTCTGGAAACACCATATATTTT
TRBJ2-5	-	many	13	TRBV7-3	CASSLLPQETQYF	TGTGCCAGCAGCTTACTTCCACAAGAGACCCAGTACTTC
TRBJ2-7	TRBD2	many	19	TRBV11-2	CASSSHPRAGGLKPYEQYF	TGTGCCAGCAGCTCCCACCCCCGAGCGGGGGGATTAAAACCCTACGAGCAGTACTTC
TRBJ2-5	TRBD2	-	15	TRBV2	CASSRRSGGAETQYF	TGTGCCAGCAGTAGACGTAGCGGGGGGGCTGAGACCCAGTACTTC
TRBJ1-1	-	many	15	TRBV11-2	CASSLDGSPGTEAFF	TGTGCCAGCAGCTTAGATGGAAGTCCTGGCACTGAAGCTTTCTTT
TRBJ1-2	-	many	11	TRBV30	CAWRTGTGYTF	TGTGCCTGGAGGACCGGGACTGGCTACACCTTC
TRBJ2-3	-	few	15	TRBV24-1	CATSDPGPKGDTQYF	TGTGCCACCAGTGACCCCGGGCCCAAAGGAGATACGCAGTATTTT
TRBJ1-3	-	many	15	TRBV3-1	CASSQNQQGGNTIYF	TGTGCCAGCAGCCAAAATCAGCAGGGCGGGAACACCATATATTTT
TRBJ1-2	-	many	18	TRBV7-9	CASSRLLGQPFVPYGYTF	TGTGCCAGCAGTCGACTCCTTGGACAGCCCTTTGTGCCTTATGGCTACACCTTC
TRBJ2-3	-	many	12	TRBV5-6	CASSFQGPSAYF	TGTGCCAGCAGCTTCCAGGGTCCCTCAGCGTATTTT
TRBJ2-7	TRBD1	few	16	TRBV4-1	CASSQSRTGGASEQYF	TGCGCCAGCAGCCAGAGCCGGACAGGGGGCGCGTCCGAGCAGTACTTC
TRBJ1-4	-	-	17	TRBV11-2	CASSLYRQALSNEKLFF	TGTGCCAGCAGCTTATACCGACAGGCCCTTTCTAATGAAAAACTGTTTTTT
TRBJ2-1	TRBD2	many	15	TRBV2	CASRRLAGAYNEQFF	TGTGCCAGCAGGCGGCTAGCGGGAGCGTACAATGAGCAGTTCTTC
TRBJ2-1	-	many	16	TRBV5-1	CASSTRRVPSYNEQFF	TGCGCCAGCAGCACCCGGAGGGTGCCGTCCTACAATGAGCAGTTCTTC
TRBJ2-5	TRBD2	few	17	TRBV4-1	CASSQDRSSGRPETQYF	TGCGCCAGCAGCCAAGATCGGTCTAGCGGGAGGCCGGAGACCCAGTACTTC
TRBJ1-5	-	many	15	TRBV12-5	CASGLGGPSGQPQHF	TGTGCTAGTGGTTTGGGGGGCCCCTCGGGTCAGCCCCAGCATTTT
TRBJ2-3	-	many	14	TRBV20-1	CSVQGSIYSDTQYF	TGCAGTGTTCAGGGTTCGATCTATTCAGATACGCAGTATTTT
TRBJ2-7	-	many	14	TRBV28	CASSLSPSSYEQYF	TGTGCCAGCAGTTTATCCCCGAGCTCCTACGAGCAGTACTTC
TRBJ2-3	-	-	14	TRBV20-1	CSAAVARSTDTQYF	TGCAGTGCGGCGGTAGCGAGGAGCACAGATACGCAGTATTTT
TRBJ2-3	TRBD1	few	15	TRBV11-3	CASSQDWTGRDTQYF	TGTGCCAGCAGCCAGGACTGGACAGGGAGAGATACGCAGTATTTT
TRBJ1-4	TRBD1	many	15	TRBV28	CASSLMGQGNEKLFF	TGTGCCAGCAGTTTAATGGGACAGGGGAATGAAAAACTGTTTTTT
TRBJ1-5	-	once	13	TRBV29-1	CSVIGGGNQPQHF	TGCAGCGTTATCGGGGGTGGAAATCAGCCCCAGCATTTT
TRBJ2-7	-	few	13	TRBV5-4	CASSQDSPHEQYF	TGTGCCAGCAGCCAAGACAGCCCCCACGAGCAGTACTTC
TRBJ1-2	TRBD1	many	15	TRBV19	CASSVPGQGFYGYTF	TGTGCCAGTAGTGTCCCGGGACAGGGATTCTATGGCTACACCTTC
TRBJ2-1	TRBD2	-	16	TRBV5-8	CASSLLLTGRADEQFF	TGTGCCAGCAGCTTGTTGTTGACGGGGAGGGCAGATGAGCAGTTCTTC
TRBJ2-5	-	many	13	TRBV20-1	CSASSQVQETQYF	TGCAGTGCTAGTTCACAGGTCCAAGAGACCCAGTACTTC
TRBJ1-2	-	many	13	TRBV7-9	CASSQDRYDGYTF	TGTGCCAGCAGCCAGGACAGATACGATGGCTACACCTTC
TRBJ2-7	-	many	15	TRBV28	CASSFPSKVAYEQYF	TGTGCCAGCAGTTTCCCCTCAAAAGTGGCCTACGAGCAGTACTTC
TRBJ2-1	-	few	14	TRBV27	CASSLSISGGEQFF	TGTGCCAGCAGTTTATCTATTTCGGGGGGCGAGCAGTTCTTC
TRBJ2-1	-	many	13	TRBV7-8	CASSLLRDNEQFF	TGTGCCAGCAGCTTATTGAGGGACAATGAGCAGTTCTTC
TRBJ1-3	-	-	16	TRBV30	CAWRASGVGSGNTIYF	TGTGCCTGGAGGGCCTCGGGAGTGGGGTCCGGAAACACCATATATTTT
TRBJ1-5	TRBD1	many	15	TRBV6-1	CASSAGQGRNQPQHF	TGTGCCAGCAGTGCGGGACAGGGACGTAATCAGCCCCAGCATTTT
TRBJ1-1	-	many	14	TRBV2	CASKRGGVGTEAFF	TGTGCCAGCAAACGGGGGGGCGTTGGCACTGAAGCTTTCTTT
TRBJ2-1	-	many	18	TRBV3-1	CASSQDRLLVGGNNEQFF	TGTGCCAGCAGCCAAGATCGGCTCTTAGTCGGTGGTAATAATGAGCAGTTCTTC
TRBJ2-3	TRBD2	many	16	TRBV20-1	CSARDLTSGGSDTQYF	TGCAGTGCTAGAGATCTCACTAGCGGGGGCTCAGATACGCAGTATTTT
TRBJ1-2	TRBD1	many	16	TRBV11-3	CASSQTDGTGVYGYTF	TGTGCCAGCAGCCAAACAGACGGGACAGGGGTTTATGGCTACACCTTC
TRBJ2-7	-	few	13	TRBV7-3	CASSPTITYEQYF	TGTGCCAGCAGCCCAACAATTACCTACGAGCAGTACTTC
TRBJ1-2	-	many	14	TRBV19	CASSWSSRIYGYTF	TGTGCCAGTTCTTGGAGTAGTAGGATCTATGGCTACACCTTC
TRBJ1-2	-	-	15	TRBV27	CASSLTGWNGYGYTF	TGTGCCAGCAGTTTAACCGGGTGGAATGGCTATGGCTACACCTTC
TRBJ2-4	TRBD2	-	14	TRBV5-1	CASSRLAGENIQYF	TGCGCCAGCAGCCGACTAGCGGGAGAAAACATTCAGTACTTC
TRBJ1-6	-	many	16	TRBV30	CAWSVLRGVYNSPLHF	TGTGCCTGGAGTGTACTGAGGGGCGTCTATAATTCACCCCTCCACTTT
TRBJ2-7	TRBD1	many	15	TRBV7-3	CASSLAATGYYEQYF	TGTGCCAGCAGCTTAGCCGCGACAGGGTACTACGAGCAGTACTTC
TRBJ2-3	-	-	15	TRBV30	CAWSVAGFVTDTQYF	TGTGCCTGGAGTGTAGCCGGGTTCGTCACAGATACGCAGTATTTT
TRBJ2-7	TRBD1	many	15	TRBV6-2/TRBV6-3	CASSFTGTVSYEQYF	TGTGCCAGCAGTTTCACCGGGACAGTATCCTACGAGCAGTACTTC
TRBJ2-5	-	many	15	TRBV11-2	CASSLVGNDQETQYF	TGTGCCAGCAGCTTAGTCGGAAACGATCAAGAGACCCAGTACTTC
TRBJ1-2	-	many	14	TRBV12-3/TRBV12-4	CASSPRATGYGYTF	TGTGCCAGCAGCCCCCGGGCGACAGGCTATGGCTACACCTTC
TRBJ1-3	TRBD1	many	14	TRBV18	CASSQQGAGNTIYF	TGTGCCAGCAGCCAACAGGGGGCTGGAAACACCATATATTTT